A single sample gave rise to the 5 T cell receptor beta chains below, sequenced in a study of blood T cell repertoires in COVID-19. This table comes from immunoSEQ multiplex PCR, and its TCRdb copy is limited to in-frame clones, with some not included. The profile shows around 100,000 clones, around four fifths of them singletons. Source material: peripheral blood. These receptors came from a man over 45 with active or convalescent COVID-19.

This clone was recorded only once. The gene calls are TRBV19 and TRBJ1-4, with 7 bases identical to TRBD1. J was trimmed by 8 bases and V by 6 bases; bases with no gene match: 9. This CDR3 region has 14 residues. Germline V lookup: CDR1 LNHDA, CDR2 SQIVND (reference sequence). This CDR3 is CASRTVGGEEKLFF. The CDR3 bases are TGTGCCAGTAGAACAGTAGGGGGCGAGGAAAAACTGTTTTTT.

V usage is TRBV4-2 and J usage is TRBJ2-7; 7 bases map to TRBD2. V was clipped by 0 bases and J by 5 bases; unmatched bases: 1. The CDR3 sequence is 13 residues long. Germline CDR1 and CDR2: LGHNA and YNFKEQ. The CDR3 DNA follows: TGTGCCAGCAGCCAAGAGGCGGGAGACGAGCAGTACTTC. It codes for CASSQEAGDEQYF.

The chain recombines TRBV6-5 with TRBJ1-2, with D tentatively TRBD1 (6 bases). V was pared by 10 bases and J by 2 bases, with 11 bases between. Germline-derived CDR1 and CDR2 are MNHEY and SVGAGI. The CDR3 covers 12 residues. Here the CDR3 reads CATLDRNYGYTF. The CDR3 DNA sequence: TGTGCCACCCTCGACAGGAACTATGGCTACACCTTC.

The chain carries TRBV10-1 and TRBJ2-3; TRBD2 matches at 11 bases. Germline CDR1 is WNHNN and CDR2 is SYGVQD (reference sequence). The length of the CDR3 is 15 residues. V trimming: 6 bases; J trimming: 1 base; junction bases outside the gene matches: 3. CDR3 DNA: TGCGCCAGCAGCTCGACTAGCGGGGGCACAGATACGCAGTATTTT. Protein product: CASSSTSGGTDTQYF.

This sequence joins TRBV6-1 and TRBJ2-1; a weak D match, TRBD1 (5 bases). V lost 1 base and J 13 bases, leaving 11 bases between the germline ends. The CDR3 is 12 amino acids. CDR1 MNHNS and CDR2 SASEGT come from the germline V gene. CDR3 coding DNA: TGTGCCAGCAGTGAAGGGCTTCAGGGCCAGTTCTTC. It codes for CASSEGLQGQFF.